The T cell receptor delta chain under discussion was sequenced for a study of DNA immune sequencing with unique molecular identifiers. Overall study context: γδ T cells were sorted from PBMC by fluorescence-activated cell sorting. Sequencing input was around 92 ng for enriched and about 900 ng for non-enriched PBMC DNA. General study findings and limits: The most frequent TRD pairing among healthy donor clonotypes was TRDV2-TRDJ1. In several healthy donors, top 5 TRD clonotypes exceeded half of productive molecules.

Germline V lookup: CDR1 GEAIGNYY, CDR2 EKD. V shed 2 bases and J 5 bases; nucleotides not matched to a gene: 8. CDR3 length: 16 residues. All 8 TRDV and 4 TRDJ genes were targeted in 32-plex amplification of genomic DNA. Adapter PCR followed approximately 3 barcoding PCR cycles that attached a 12-nucleotide UMI. TCRdb used CATT to re-call clones from the multiplex PCR reads. This sample carries approximately 2,000 delta-chain clones, 11% to 15% of them seen once, and the ten largest clones take 45% to 55%. Turning to this clone: Its target is not known. One base separates it from a far larger clone, so it is likely a read error. The sample contains more than one DNA sequence encoding this CDR3.

The receptor was derived from a human donor in good health. Input material: gamma-delta T cells enriched from blood buffy coat, or unenriched PBMCs (not recorded which). The chain couples TRDV2 to TRDJ1, with 12 bases identical to TRDD3. CDR3 DNA sequence: TGTGCCTGTGACAAGCTGGGGGATACGCAGGCTGATAAACTCATCTTT. Translating gives CACDKLGDTQADKLIF.